These 16 T cell receptor beta chains share one sample of origin, sequenced in a study of cytomegalovirus exposure and HLA in healthy donors. 60 Vbeta and 13 Jbeta primers were used in PCR. Profiled with immunoSEQ multiplex PCR; TCRdb holds only in-frame clones, not every one. The sample yields about 98,000 clones, under 75% seen once. The sequenced sample consisted of PBMCs. These receptors originate from a female donor in good health and CMV-seronegative.

This chain connects TRBV27 to TRBJ2-2; 8 bases match TRBD1. The CDR3 loop spans 16 amino acids. CDR1 and CDR2 (germline): MNHEY, SMNVEV (reference sequence). J was trimmed by 1 base and V by 5 bases; bases with no gene match: 6. CDR3 protein: CASSRRTGMNTGELFF. DNA of the CDR3: TGTGCCAGCAGTCGCAGGACAGGGATGAACACCGGGGAGCTGTTTTTT.

V is TRBV11-3 and J is TRBJ2-5; possible D gene TRBD2, 6 bases. The CDR3 contains 15 residues. The V gene's germline CDR1 is SGHNT and CDR2 YENEEA. Trimming left V 2 bases short and J 2 bases short, with 12 bases between. CDR3 nucleotides: TGTGCCAGCAGCTTATCACTCGGGAGTCAAGAGACCCAGTACTTC. Its translation is CASSLSLGSQETQYF.

The chain recombines TRBV29-1 with TRBJ1-1; no reliable D call. The germline V gene encodes CDR1 SQVTM and CDR2 ANQGSEA. The CDR3 totals 13 residues. V lost 2 bases and J lost 0, with 7 bases in between. In DNA, the CDR3 is TGCAGCGTTGAAAAGCCAATGAACACTGAAGCTTTCTTT. This translates into CSVEKPMNTEAFF.

The chain links TRBV28 to TRBJ2-5; maybe TRBD2 (7 bases). This CDR3 region has 15 residues. V shed 3 bases and J shed 3 bases, with 14 bases lying between them. Germline V CDR1 and CDR2: MDHEN, SYDVKM. Here the CDR3 reads CASSFSRGTKETQYF. The CDR3 coding sequence is TGTGCCAGCAGTTTCTCAAGGGGGACTAAAGAGACCCAGTACTTC.

The V gene is TRBV7-8, the J gene TRBJ1-5, with D tentatively TRBD1 (5 bases). Germline CDR1 is SGHVS and CDR2 is FQNEAQ. The V end was cut by 5 bases, the J end by 2 bases, with 19 bases between. The CDR3 is 17 amino acids. The CDR3 loop is CASSPFVRGGGNQPQHF. CDR3 sequence (DNA): TGTGCCAGCAGCCCGTTTGTACGGGGGGGAGGCAATCAGCCCCAGCATTTT. Complete variable domain (other parts from reference TRBV7-8 and TRBJ1-5): GAGVSQSPRYKVAKRGQDVALRCDPISGHVSLFWYQQALGQGPEFLTYFQNEAQLDKSGLPSDRFFAERPEGSVSTLKIQRTQQEDSAVYLCASSPFVRGGGNQPQHFGDGTRLSIL.

This clone was counted a single time. The rearrangement uses TRBV28 and TRBJ2-2, with 10 positions matching TRBD2. The trim removed 10 bases at V and 5 bases at J, leaving 4 bases unmatched. The CDR3 is made up of 13 amino acids. Germline-derived CDR1 and CDR2 are MDHEN and SYDVKM. The CDR3 nucleotides read TGTGCCACCCAACTAGCGGGGACCGGGGAGCTGTTTTTT. This gives the protein CATQLAGTGELFF.

The J gene is TRBJ1-1, the V gene TRBV29-1; D remains unclear. This CDR3 region has 11 residues. Looked up from germline, CDR1 is SQVTM and CDR2 is ANQGSEA. Trimming cost V 4 bases and J 3 bases, with 6 bases left between them. CDR3 nucleotides: TGCAGCGTTGTTGCAGACACTGAAGCTTTCTTT. Protein sequence: CSVVADTEAFF.

The rearrangement uses TRBV9 and TRBJ1-4; the D gene is possibly TRBD1 (5 bases). CDR3 length: 13 residues. V was pared by 1 base and J by 7 bases, with 8 bases between. The germline CDR1 and CDR2 sequences are SGDLS and YYNGEE. CDR3 coding DNA: TGTGCCAGCAGCGTAACCGGGGGTGAAAAACTGTTTTTT. Translating it yields CASSVTGGEKLFF.

Comments on this clone: One end of the junction fails to match germline, which may point to a read error. This chain uses TRBV7-7 with TRBJ2-1; 8 bases fit TRBD1. Germline V gene lookup returns CDR1 SSHAT and CDR2 FNYEAQ (reference sequence). The CDR3 consists of 16 residues. The DNA for the CDR3 is TGTGCTAGCAGCCCCGACCTGGACAGGGCGGTCAATGAGCAGTTCTTC. Amino acid sequence: CASSPDLDRAVNEQFF. The full variable domain, in which reference TRBV7-7 and TRBJ2-1 provide the parts outside the CDR3, is GAGVSQSPRYKVTKRGQDVTLRCDPISSHATLYWYQQALGQGPEFLTYFNYEAQPDKSGLPSDRFSAERPEGSISTLTIQRTEQRDSAMYRCASSPDLDRAVNEQFFGPGTRLTVL.

The chain links TRBV7-2 to TRBJ1-6, with TRBD1 identical over 9 bases. The CDR3 loop spans 15 amino acids. The germline CDR1 and CDR2 sequences are SGHTA and FQGNSA. Trimming cost V 3 bases and J 8 bases; bases outside gene matches: 5. CDR3: CASSLLQGADSPLHF. The CDR3 DNA reads TGTGCCAGCAGCTTGCTACAGGGGGCTGATTCACCCCTCCACTTT.

This chain connects TRBV6-5 to TRBJ1-1; maybe TRBD1 (5 bases). V was pared by 6 bases and J by 2 bases, with 10 bases between. This CDR3 has 13 residues. Germline CDR1 reads MNHEY; CDR2 reads SVGAGI. The CDR3 bases are TGTGCCAGCAGACAGGATCTTAACACTGAAGCTTTCTTT. This codes for CASRQDLNTEAFF.

This clone was found a few times. V gene TRBV19 combines with J gene TRBJ1-1; TRBD1 aligns across 9 bases. V shed 7 bases, J shed 5 bases, and the junction held 17 bases outside the gene matches. This CDR3 contains 17 residues. CDR1 and CDR2 (germline): LNHDA, SQIVND (reference sequence). The CDR3 region is CASTDWVKQGANTEAFF. DNA for the CDR3: TGTGCCAGTACCGATTGGGTAAAACAGGGGGCTAATACTGAAGCTTTCTTT.

The chain has TRBV28 and TRBJ2-7; D gene uncertain. The germline gives CDR1 MDHEN, CDR2 SYDVKM. Trimming left V 6 bases short and J 5 bases short, with 17 bases between. The CDR3 loop spans 14 amino acids. The CDR3 DNA reads as TGTGCCAGCAGCAGTTCACGGGTGGCGAACGAGCAGTACTTC. Its protein product is CASSSSRVANEQYF. The full variable domain, rest sourced from reference TRBV28 and TRBJ2-7, is DVKVTQSSRYLVKRTGEKVFLECVQDMDHENMFWYRQDPGLGLRLIYFSYDVKMKEKGDIPEGYSVSREKKERFSLILESASTNQTSMYLCASSSSRVANEQYFGPGTRLTVT.

Concerning this clone itself: The sample has other DNA sequences that encode this CDR3 too. V and J are TRBV10-1 and TRBJ2-7, with TRBD1 matching 7 bases. CDR1 and CDR2 (germline): WNHNN, SYGVQD (reference sequence). The ends lost 5 bases at V and 1 base at J; junction bases unmatched: 2. The CDR3 consists of 13 residues. CDR3 coding DNA: TGCGCCAGCAGTCCGGGACAGTCCTACGAGCAGTACTTC. Protein: CASSPGQSYEQYF.

This rearrangement joins TRBV2 to TRBJ2-2; D remains unclear. The length of the CDR3 is 14 residues. CDR1 and CDR2 (germline): SNHLY, FYNNEI. V was trimmed by 7 bases and J by 6 bases, leaving 15 bases between them. The DNA of the CDR3 is TGTGCCAGCATGGGCGTTCCCAATCCCGGGGAGCTGTTTTTT. Translation: CASMGVPNPGELFF.

The genes are TRBV9 and TRBJ1-1, with a weak D call TRBD1 (5 bases). Germline CDR1 and CDR2: SGDLS and YYNGEE. V was pared by 0 bases and J by 3 bases, with 9 bases between. There are 14 residues in the CDR3. The CDR3 DNA reads TGTGCCAGCAGCGTAGATTGGGGGGACACTGAAGCTTTCTTT. Its protein is CASSVDWGDTEAFF.